This TCR beta chain was sequenced in a study of cytomegalovirus exposure and HLA in healthy donors. Whole-study results and caveats: Further analysis, carried out later, found HLA-associated TCR beta chains more clonally expanded than equally common other chains. Differences between HLA loci emerged in a later analysis of TCR association rates, with DRB1 most and HLA-C fewest. Most CMV-associated TCR beta chains appeared HLA-restricted in a later analysis.

Primers: 60 Vbeta forward and 13 Jbeta reverse. Profiled with immunoSEQ multiplex PCR; TCRdb holds only in-frame clones, not every one. The repertoire consists of approximately 160,000 clones, with about two thirds occurring once and the leading ten covering around 4%. On this clone: Its specificity is not known.

Sequenced sample: PBMCs. This TCR derives from a woman under 30 in good health and CMV-seropositive.

The CDR3: CASKMTGTNYGYTF. The CDR3 DNA reads as TGTGCCAGCAAGATGACAGGAACTAACTATGGCTACACCTTC. This chain connects TRBV2 to TRBJ1-2; tentatively, D is TRBD1 (6 bases). Germline CDR1 is SNHLY and CDR2 is FYNNEI. The CDR3 contains 14 residues. V gave up 7 bases and J gave up 0 bases, with 12 bases separating them.